The 17 T cell receptor beta chains given below trace back to one sample, sequenced in a study of shared clonotypes between healthy human individuals. The protocol was immunoSEQ multiplex PCR, while the TCRdb copy is restricted to in-frame clones and leaves out a portion. The sample has about 1.5 million clones, 95% to 99% seen once. The sample comprised naive CD4+ T cells sorted from blood. Subset indicated: CD45RA+ positively selected. Receptors originate from a man under 40 in good health.

The chain joins TRBV30 to TRBJ2-1, with 9 bases lining up with TRBD2. Trimming at V came to 8 bases and at J to 6 bases, leaving 11 bases not matched to a gene. This CDR3 is 14 amino acids long. From germline, CDR1 is GTSNPN and CDR2 SVGIG (reference sequence). CDR3 coding DNA: TGTGCCCAGCTAGCGGGGAGTAAGGTCAATGAGCAGTTCTTC. Residues: CAQLAGSKVNEQFF.

V usage is TRBV6-1 and J usage is TRBJ2-2; weak D call: TRBD2 (6 bases). Trimming shortened V by 5 bases and J by 1 base, and 11 bases separated the two germline ends. Germline CDR1 and CDR2: MNHNS and SASEGT. This CDR3 spans 15 amino acids. The CDR3 coding sequence is TGTGCCAGCAGTTTACGACTAGGGAACACCGGGGAGCTGTTTTTT. Translation: CASSLRLGNTGELFF.

V and J are TRBV7-2 and TRBJ2-7, with a possible D match to TRBD1 (6 bases). Germline CDR1 and CDR2: SGHTA and FQGNSA. V lost 5 bases and J lost 2, with 13 bases in between. There are 14 residues in the CDR3. The CDR3, as DNA: TGTGCCAGCAGCCGACAGGACGGTACCTACGAGCAGTACTTC. This sequence encodes CASSRQDGTYEQYF.

The gene calls are TRBV19 and TRBJ2-2; 8 bases align to TRBD1. The length of the CDR3 is 15 residues. With 5 bases clipped from V and 4 bases from J, the junction kept 6 bases outside the gene matches. Germline-derived CDR1 and CDR2 are LNHDA and SQIVND (reference sequence). Here the CDR3 DNA reads TGTGCCAGTAGTTCACAGGGGGAGGTCACCGGGGAGCTGTTTTTT. As protein: CASSSQGEVTGELFF.

The chain links TRBV9 to TRBJ2-1; D call uncertain. The CDR3 totals 15 residues. Trimming stripped 5 bases from V and 6 bases from J, with 18 bases between. The germline V gene encodes CDR1 SGDLS and CDR2 YYNGEE. The CDR3 here is CASSGPVTPRNEQFF. The CDR3 region has the DNA TGTGCCAGCAGTGGCCCGGTGACCCCTCGCAATGAGCAGTTCTTC.

This clone occurred once. This sequence joins TRBV15 and TRBJ2-7; D not resolved. Germline V gene lookup returns CDR1 LNHNV and CDR2 YYDKDF (reference sequence). Trimming stripped 1 base from V and 3 bases from J, with 7 bases between. This CDR3 comprises 13 residues. The CDR3 DNA follows: TGTGCCACCAGCAGAGTAAGGGACTACGAGCAGTACTTC. Its protein is CATSRVRDYEQYF.

This chain connects TRBV12-5 to TRBJ2-1; no firm D call. The V end was cut by 1 base, the J end by 9 bases, with 10 bases between. The germline V gene has CDR1 LGHNT and CDR2 FRNRAP. The CDR3 covers 13 residues. CDR3 nucleotide sequence: TGTGCTAGTGGTTTGGATGGGGTAAGTGAGCAGTTCTTC. Residues: CASGLDGVSEQFF.

CDR3 coding DNA: TGTGCCAGCAGTGAACCGTTCAGATACAATGAGCAGTTCTTC. The encoded protein is CASSEPFRYNEQFF. The J gene is TRBJ2-1, the V gene TRBV6-1, with D hard to call. Deletions cut 2 bases from V and 4 bases from J, with 9 bases between. There are 14 residues in the CDR3. Germline V gene sequence: CDR1 MNHNS, CDR2 SASEGT.

This chain joins TRBV29-1 and TRBJ2-3; 12 bases agree with TRBD2. Germline-derived CDR1 and CDR2 are SQVTM and ANQGSEA. The CDR3 length is 13 residues. V was pared by 5 bases and J by 6 bases, with 3 bases of the junction left unmatched. The CDR3 DNA reads TGCAGCGTTCTAGCGGGAGGGTGGGATACGCAGTATTTT. Translation gives CSVLAGGWDTQYF.

The chain uses TRBV7-2 and TRBJ2-7; D is possibly TRBD1 (5 bases). V dropped 5 bases and J dropped 3 bases, with 11 bases sitting between them. This CDR3 region has 13 residues. Looked up from germline, CDR1 is SGHTA and CDR2 is FQGNSA. Here the CDR3 reads CASSGQSGYEQYF. DNA for the CDR3: TGTGCCAGCAGCGGACAATCGGGCTACGAGCAGTACTTC.

The chain couples TRBV11-2 to TRBJ2-2; D unresolved. Germline V CDR1 and CDR2: SGHAT, FQNNGV. V lost 1 base, J lost 6 bases, and 6 bases lay in between. CDR3 length: 13 residues. The CDR3 DNA reads TGTGCCAGCAGCTTAGGGCTCGCCGGGGAGCTGTTTTTT. It encodes CASSLGLAGELFF.

This chain joins TRBV7-2 and TRBJ2-1; TRBD1 or TRBD2 may be the D gene (5 bases each). V was trimmed by 5 bases and J by 2 bases, leaving 16 bases between them. The CDR3 has 16 amino acids. Germline CDR1 reads SGHTA; CDR2 reads FQGNSA. The DNA for the CDR3 is TGTGCCAGCAGCCCCCTCCCCGGGGCTGCCTACAATGAGCAGTTCTTC. Translating gives CASSPLPGAAYNEQFF.

The chain employs TRBV7-2 and TRBJ1-4, with D unclear. V dropped 8 bases and J dropped 5 bases, with 9 bases sitting between them. There are 12 residues in the CDR3. Germline loops: CDR1 SGHTA, CDR2 FQGNSA. In DNA form, the CDR3 reads TGTGCCAGCCGAGCGGGGAATGAAAAACTGTTTTTT. Encoded protein: CASRAGNEKLFF.

The chain combines TRBV19 with TRBJ1-5, with D perhaps matching TRBD1 (6 bases). Germline loops: CDR1 LNHDA, CDR2 SQIVND (reference sequence). Trimming stripped 6 bases from V and 3 bases from J, with 15 bases between. This CDR3 has 15 amino acids. The CDR3 here is CASRGGILSNQPQHF. The CDR3 region has the DNA TGTGCCAGTAGGGGGGGCATACTCTCCAATCAGCCCCAGCATTTT.

The genes are TRBV18 and TRBJ2-3; 11 nucleotides align to TRBD2. With 3 bases clipped from V and 1 base from J, the junction kept 3 bases outside the gene matches. This CDR3 comprises 16 residues. The germline CDR1 and CDR2 sequences are KGHSH and LQKENI. The CDR3 region has the DNA TGTGCCAGCTCACCCCTACTAGCGGGAGGCACAGATACGCAGTATTTT. Translation: CASSPLLAGGTDTQYF.

This clone was observed once. The CDR3 region has the DNA TGTGCCAGCAGTTACAGGGGGGGCGTTGGCTCCTACGAGCAGTACTTC. Amino acids: CASSYRGGVGSYEQYF. The gene calls are TRBV6-5 and TRBJ2-7; D is perhaps TRBD2 (7 bases). The CDR3 covers 16 residues. CDR1 and CDR2 (germline): MNHEY, SVGAGI. V was shortened by 2 bases and J by 0 bases, with 14 bases between the two germline ends.

The chain is built from TRBV5-8 and TRBJ2-2; 7 bases map to TRBD1. CDR3 length: 14 residues. From germline, CDR1 is SGHTS and CDR2 YDEGEE. V shed 3 bases, J shed 1 base, and the junction held 0 bases outside the gene matches. The CDR3 here is CASSWDRNTGELFF. In DNA form, the CDR3 reads TGTGCCAGCAGCTGGGACAGGAACACCGGGGAGCTGTTTTTT.